This T cell receptor beta chain was obtained from a study of spatial heterogeneity in lung cancer. At the level of the study: A consistent excess of beta-chain over alpha-chain sequences was detected.

The CDR3 loop spans 12 amino acids. Trimming pared 4 bases from V and 6 bases from J, leaving 11 bases between. The V gene's germline CDR1 is SQVTM and CDR2 ANQGSEA. Time point reported: blood at routine non-recurrence follow-up after resection. Unsorted tumor, nontumor lung tissue or cryopreserved PBMC supplied the whole RNA. TCRdb ran MiXCR on the 5' RACE reads and lists one entry per CDR3 protein. The table records 95,000 to 130,000 distinct CDR3 sequences, about 12% of them present only once. This clonotype was detected many times. This receptor was obtained from a male donor with early-stage non-small cell lung cancer. V gene TRBV29-1 combines with J gene TRBJ2-3; D remains unclear. Sequences were derived from PBMCs, sampled at follow-up. CDR3 loop: CSVGPLGDTQYF. The CDR3 coding sequence is TGCAGCGTTGGCCCGTTAGGGGATACGCAGTATTTT.